The 32 T cell receptor beta chains listed next were all sequenced from one sample in a study of shared clonotypes between healthy human individuals. Some clones are missing from TCRdb's copy, which holds only in-frame ones; the method was immunoSEQ multiplex PCR. The sample consists of some 2 million clones, about 95% of them appearing once. Sequenced: naive CD4+ T cells sorted from blood. The subset: CD45RA+ positively selected. These receptor sequences come from a man between 18 and 29 years old in good health.

A note on this clone: Other nucleotide sequences from this sample produce the same CDR3. This chain uses TRBV5-1 with TRBJ1-1, with TRBD1 identical over 8 bases. V was clipped by 3 bases and J by 1 base; unmatched bases: 2. CDR1 is SGHRS, CDR2 YFSETQ, per germline. The CDR3 extends over 14 amino acids. This CDR3 reads CASSSQGGNTEAFF. In DNA, the CDR3 is TGCGCCAGCAGCTCACAGGGGGGGAACACTGAAGCTTTCTTT.

The V and J genes are TRBV7-2 and TRBJ2-1; 8 nucleotides agree with TRBD2. Germline values: CDR1 SGHTA, CDR2 FQGNSA. The CDR3 is 16 amino acids. The V segment lost 5 bases and the J segment 4 bases; nucleotides outside the gene matches: 10. CDR3 coding DNA: TGTGCCAGCAGCGTTGATCTGGCGGGAGGTTACAATGAGCAGTTCTTC. It yields the protein CASSVDLAGGYNEQFF.

The chain combines TRBV7-6 with TRBJ2-3; no reliable D call. The CDR3 sequence is 15 residues long. V was cut by 0 bases and J by 3 bases, with 10 bases left in between. Looked up from germline, CDR1 is SGHVS and CDR2 is FNYEAQ. DNA of the CDR3: TGTGCCAGCAGCTTAGCCCGCAAAGGGACAGATACGCAGTATTTT. Translation: CASSLARKGTDTQYF.

The V and J genes are TRBV5-1 and TRBJ2-1; a possible D gene is TRBD2 (6 bases). The germline V gene encodes CDR1 SGHRS and CDR2 YFSETQ. Between the trimmed V and J ends, which lost 7 bases and 9 bases, there was a span of 20 bases. The CDR3 totals 14 residues. This CDR3 reads CASLIGGMSGEQFF. The CDR3 bases are TGCGCCAGCCTCATTGGCGGGATGAGTGGTGAGCAGTTCTTC.

V and J are TRBV6-5 and TRBJ2-5; D possibly corresponds to TRBD1 (6 bases). Germline assignment: CDR1 MNHEY and CDR2 SVGAGI. The germline V and J ends were trimmed by 5 bases and 0 bases, with 13 bases remaining between them. The CDR3 is made up of 15 amino acids. CDR3 nucleotides: TGTGCCAGCAGTCTCCGCCGACAGGACCAAGAGACCCAGTACTTC. Protein: CASSLRRQDQETQYF.

J is TRBJ2-5 and V is TRBV30; the D is unclear. CDR3 size: 12 residues. The V and J ends lost 1 base and 6 bases respectively, with 9 bases between them. CDR1 is GTSNPN, CDR2 SVGIG, per germline (reference sequence). Here the CDR3 reads CAWSGGSKTQYF. Written as DNA, the CDR3 is TGTGCCTGGAGTGGTGGCTCGAAGACCCAGTACTTC.

This rearrangement joins TRBV5-1 to TRBJ1-4; D uncertain. This CDR3 has 15 residues. Germline V gene data show CDR1 as SGHRS and CDR2 as YFSETQ. Trimming left V 5 bases short and J 5 bases short, with 16 bases between. For the CDR3, the DNA is TGCGCCAGCAGTTCATCGGGCGTCCCAAATGAAAAACTGTTTTTT. It codes for CASSSSGVPNEKLFF.

The chain is built from TRBV6-4 and TRBJ2-5; 9 bases line up with TRBD2. The V segment lost 0 bases and the J segment 3 bases; nucleotides outside the gene matches: 20. CDR1 MRHNA and CDR2 SNTAGT come from the germline V gene. The CDR3 runs to 21 residues. CDR3 region: CASSDSGHWREGQLRKETQYF. In DNA, the CDR3 is TGTGCCAGCAGTGACTCGGGCCATTGGCGGGAGGGCCAATTACGAAAAGAGACCCAGTACTTC.

V gene TRBV7-9 combines with J gene TRBJ1-4; D might be TRBD1 (5 bases). V was clipped by 6 bases and J by 7 bases, with 24 bases between them. This CDR3 is 17 amino acids long. Looked up from germline, CDR1 is SEHNR and CDR2 is FQNEAQ (reference sequence). The CDR3 coding sequence is TGTGCCAGCAGTCGACGGCCCCCAGGGAAGGACGGTGAAAAACTGTTTTTT. Its translation: CASSRRPPGKDGEKLFF.

Here the CDR3 DNA reads TGTGCCAGCAGTACCCAACGGACAGGGGCGAGCTACGAGCAGTACTTC. Translated, it gives CASSTQRTGASYEQYF. V and J are TRBV6-6 and TRBJ2-7; 9 positions agree with TRBD1. CDR1 and CDR2 (germline): MNHNY, SVGAGI (reference sequence). This CDR3 spans 16 amino acids. The ends lost 5 bases at V and 3 bases at J; junction bases unmatched: 11.

The rearrangement links TRBV6-6 to TRBJ2-2, with D hard to call. This CDR3 is built from 13 residues. CDR1 and CDR2 from the germline V gene are MNHNY and SVGAGI (reference sequence). The V end lost 4 bases, the J end lost 6 bases, and 9 bases lay between the germline ends. CDR3 sequence (DNA): TGTGCCAGCAGTTGGTTGGACCCCGGGGAGCTGTTTTTT. Its protein product is CASSWLDPGELFF.

The CDR3 DNA reads as TGTGCCAGCAGCCCAGTTGACGACTATGGCTACACCTTC. This gives the protein CASSPVDDYGYTF. The chain links TRBV7-9 to TRBJ1-2; D gene ambiguous. Germline lookup yields CDR1 SEHNR and CDR2 FQNEAQ (reference sequence). With 5 bases removed from V and 3 bases from J, the gap between germline ends came to 10 bases. This CDR3 comprises 13 residues.

V and J are TRBV25-1 and TRBJ1-1; 9 positions agree with TRBD1. Trimming took 7 bases from V and 1 from J; bases not matched to a gene: 7. CDR3 length equals 15 residues. CDR1 MGHDK and CDR2 SYGVNS come from the germline V gene. Here the CDR3 reads CASTRQGVWNTEAFF. The CDR3, as DNA: TGTGCCAGCACCCGACAGGGGGTATGGAACACTGAAGCTTTCTTT.

This clone was observed a single time. V usage is TRBV10-3 and J usage is TRBJ2-1; 10 bases are a match to TRBD2. The CDR3 length is 19 residues. V shed 3 bases and J 7 bases; nucleotides not matched to a gene: 18. Germline V lookup: CDR1 ENHRY, CDR2 SYGVKD. For the CDR3, the DNA is TGTGCCATCAGTGAATCACCCCCGATTAGCGGGGGGTCCCATAATGAGCAGTTCTTC. Protein: CAISESPPISGGSHNEQFF.

The chain links TRBV28 to TRBJ2-1; perhaps D is TRBD1 or TRBD2 (6 bases each). This CDR3 spans 11 amino acids. Trimming cost V 8 bases and J 6 bases, with 8 bases left between them. Germline loops: CDR1 MDHEN, CDR2 SYDVKM. DNA for the CDR3: TGTGCCAGCGGGGGGCTCAATGAGCAGTTCTTC. Its translation is CASGGLNEQFF. Full variable domain (rest looked up from reference TRBV28 and TRBJ2-1): DVKVTQSSRYLVKRTGEKVFLECVQDMDHENMFWYRQDPGLGLRLIYFSYDVKMKEKGDIPEGYSVSREKKERFSLILESASTNQTSMYLCASGGLNEQFFGPGTRLTVL.

This clone was recorded once. The J gene is TRBJ2-7, the V gene TRBV9, with 7 bases fitting TRBD1. Germline V lookup: CDR1 SGDLS, CDR2 YYNGEE. V was pared by 5 bases and J by 0 bases, with 5 bases of the junction left unmatched. The CDR3 is made up of 14 amino acids. The CDR3 region is CASSRGQYSYEQYF. In DNA form, the CDR3 reads TGTGCCAGCAGTAGGGGACAGTACTCCTACGAGCAGTACTTC.

V usage is TRBV19 and J usage is TRBJ1-1; the D is unclear. The CDR3 spans 14 residues. V lost 2 bases and J lost 2, with 9 bases in between. In germline, CDR1 is LNHDA, CDR2 SQIVND (reference sequence). Written as DNA, the CDR3 is TGTGCCAGTAGTATACGTCGGGGTAACACTGAAGCTTTCTTT. Translating it yields CASSIRRGNTEAFF.

The rearrangement links TRBV11-3 to TRBJ2-3, with a weak D call TRBD1 (6 bases). Trimming removed 4 bases from V and 3 bases from J, with 17 bases in between. CDR3 length: 16 residues. The germline CDR1 and CDR2 sequences are SGHNT and YENEEA. The CDR3 is CASSSRDTAQTDTQYF. Written as DNA, the CDR3 is TGTGCCAGCAGCTCACGGGACACGGCACAGACAGATACGCAGTATTTT.

This sequence joins TRBV11-3 and TRBJ2-2; D is ambiguous. Germline lookup yields CDR1 SGHNT and CDR2 YENEEA. The CDR3 contains 15 residues. V gave up 4 bases and J gave up 2 bases, with 11 bases separating them. The CDR3 protein is CASSSGRINTGELFF. For the CDR3, the DNA is TGTGCCAGCAGCTCTGGAAGGATTAACACCGGGGAGCTGTTTTTT.

The V and J genes are TRBV7-2 and TRBJ2-7, with D perhaps matching TRBD1 (5 bases). The V gene lost 2 bases and the J gene lost 2 bases, with 13 bases spanning the gap. Germline V gene sequence: CDR1 SGHTA, CDR2 FQGNSA. The CDR3 covers 15 residues. The CDR3 here is CASSLSRVGTYEQYF. Here the CDR3 DNA reads TGTGCCAGCAGCTTAAGCAGGGTTGGGACCTACGAGCAGTACTTC.

The chain uses TRBV2 and TRBJ2-1, with unresolved D. Germline V CDR1 and CDR2: SNHLY, FYNNEI. V lost 4 bases to trimming and J lost 3 bases, with 13 bases between them. CDR3 length equals 15 residues. Here the CDR3 reads CASSASSRFYNEQFF. CDR3 nucleotides: TGTGCCAGCAGTGCCTCAAGTAGGTTCTACAATGAGCAGTTCTTC. The full variable domain, completed using reference TRBV2 and TRBJ2-1, is EPEVTQTPSHQVTQMGQEVILRCVPISNHLYFYWYRQILGQKVEFLVSFYNNEISEKSEIFDDQFSVERPDGSNFTLKIRSTKLEDSAMYFCASSASSRFYNEQFFGPGTRLTVL.

Comment on this clone: Within the sample, other DNA sequences also encode this same CDR3. The chain combines TRBV6-1 with TRBJ2-1, with 9 bases lining up with TRBD2. CDR1 MNHNS and CDR2 SASEGT come from the germline V gene. The CDR3 extends over 16 amino acids. V shed 4 bases and J 1 base; nucleotides not matched to a gene: 5. The CDR3 DNA reads TGTGCCAGCAGTGTCTCGCTAGCGGGGTCCTACAATGAGCAGTTCTTC. Its translation is CASSVSLAGSYNEQFF.

The V call is TRBV28, the J call TRBJ1-6; weak D call: TRBD1 (6 bases). CDR3 size: 17 residues. The V gene's germline CDR1 is MDHEN and CDR2 SYDVKM. Trimming left V 3 bases short and J 4 bases short, with 16 bases between. As DNA, the CDR3 is TGTGCCAGCAGTTTCCGAAGGGGGAGAATTTATAATTCACCCCTCCACTTT. Amino acids: CASSFRRGRIYNSPLHF.

This clone was counted a single time. V gene TRBV5-1 combines with J gene TRBJ1-4; D might be TRBD1 (6 bases). The CDR3 extends over 15 amino acids. Trimming left V 0 bases short and J 7 bases short, with 13 bases between. CDR1 and CDR2 from the germline V gene are SGHRS and YFSETQ. The CDR3 loop is CASSLVGADFEKLFF. The DNA for the CDR3 is TGCGCCAGCAGCTTGGTGGGGGCGGATTTTGAAAAACTGTTTTTT.

The chain combines TRBV28 with TRBJ1-2; tentative D call: TRBD1 (6 bases). The length of the CDR3 is 16 residues. Germline CDR1 MDHEN, CDR2 SYDVKM. The ends were cut back, 5 bases at V and 5 bases at J, with 21 bases in the middle. The CDR3 here is CASSPPDRIYVYGYTF. The CDR3, as DNA: TGTGCCAGCAGTCCACCCGACAGGATTTACGTTTATGGCTACACCTTC.

This clone was seen just once. The V call is TRBV6-1, the J call TRBJ2-4; TRBD2 agrees at 10 bases. V shed 1 base and J 3 bases; nucleotides not matched to a gene: 12. CDR3 length equals 19 residues. Looked up from germline, CDR1 is MNHNS and CDR2 is SASEGT. CDR3 sequence reads: CASSEVGLAGGPVKNIQYF. DNA of the CDR3: TGTGCCAGCAGTGAAGTCGGATTAGCGGGGGGCCCTGTCAAAAACATTCAGTACTTC.

In its sample, this clone was seen once. The chain is built from TRBV16 and TRBJ1-2, with 7 bases matching TRBD1. From germline, CDR1 is KGHSY and CDR2 FQNENV. The trim removed 2 bases at V and 5 bases at J, leaving 8 bases unmatched. The CDR3 has 15 residues. For the CDR3, the DNA is TGTGCCAGCAGCCAAACTCCGGAGGGGGCATATGGCTACACCTTC. It is translated as CASSQTPEGAYGYTF.

The chain has TRBV18 and TRBJ2-7; D ambiguous. V dropped 2 bases and J dropped 6 bases, with 2 bases sitting between them. The CDR3 runs 10 residues. CDR1 is KGHSH, CDR2 LQKENI, per germline. CDR3 in amino acids: CASSPSEQYF. The CDR3 bases are TGTGCCAGCTCACCAAGCGAGCAGTACTTC.

A remark on this clone: A single base separates this from a much larger clone, so it may be a read error. Other DNA sequences in this sample translate to the same CDR3. The chain carries TRBV6-6 and TRBJ1-5; D is undetermined. Germline V CDR1 and CDR2: MNHNY, SVGAGI (reference sequence). V was trimmed by 6 bases and J by 2 bases, leaving 5 bases between them. The CDR3 runs to 12 residues. The CDR3: CASRGGNQPQHF. In nucleotides, the CDR3 is TGTGCCAGCAGAGGCGGCAATCAGCCCCAGCATTTT.

The chain is built from TRBV7-6 and TRBJ2-5, with no clear D. This CDR3 has 15 amino acids. Germline assignment: CDR1 SGHVS and CDR2 FNYEAQ. V was trimmed by 1 base and J by 0 bases, leaving 9 bases between them. The CDR3 region has the DNA TGTGCCAGCAGCTTAGGCCTCCTATACCAAGAGACCCAGTACTTC. Its protein is CASSLGLLYQETQYF.

This clone is a singleton in its sample. This rearrangement joins TRBV10-2 to TRBJ2-5, with TRBD2 identical over 8 bases. With V trimmed by 7 bases and J by 2 bases, 9 bases remained unmatched. CDR3 length: 15 amino acids. The germline V gene has CDR1 WSHSY and CDR2 SAAADI. The CDR3, as DNA: TGCGCCAGCACCTCTTTTTTAGCGGGACAAGAGACCCAGTACTTC. Its protein product is CASTSFLAGQETQYF.

V and J are TRBV11-2 and TRBJ2-5; 8 bases fit TRBD2. With V trimmed by 5 bases and J by 0 bases, 5 bases remained unmatched. CDR3 size: 15 residues. Germline V gives CDR1 SGHAT, CDR2 FQNNGV. The CDR3 sequence is CASSLSGGYQETQYF. CDR3 coding DNA: TGTGCCAGCAGCCTCAGCGGGGGCTACCAAGAGACCCAGTACTTC.